This T cell receptor beta chain was documented in a study of T cell changes during pregnancy in multiple sclerosis. Assay: immunoSEQ multiplex PCR; the TCRdb copy retains only in-frame clones and omits some. The sample holds tens of thousands of clones; roughly nine tenths are singletons and the top ten take approximately 0.18%. Trimming removed 5 bases at V and 1 base at J, with 8 bases between. The germline V gene has CDR1 MNHEY and CDR2 SVGAGI. The CDR3 runs 13 residues. The sample holds one count of this clone. The chain combines TRBV6-5 with TRBJ1-1, with D unresolved. Specimen: CD4+ T cells from peripheral blood mononuclear cells, collected in the second trimester of pregnancy. The TCR comes from a female donor with multiple sclerosis, enrolled in a pregnancy study. The DNA of the CDR3 is TGTGCCAGCAGTAAAACAAAGAACACTGAAGCTTTCTTT. It yields the protein CASSKTKNTEAFF.